One and the same sample provided the 32 T cell receptor beta chains below, sequenced in a study of stem cell transplantation in POMP-related autoinflammatory disease. Sequencing used immunoSEQ multiplex PCR; TCRdb keeps in-frame clones, though not all of them. Of 25,000 to 30,000 clones detected, approximately 85% appear once; the ten largest clones hold 2% to 3%. The sample here was CD4+ T cells from PBMCs, taken before stem cell transplantation. These receptors all stem from a human donor with POMP-related autoinflammation and immune dysregulation (PRAID).

The chain couples TRBV4-1 to TRBJ1-5; D gene uncertain. The CDR3 loop spans 17 amino acids. In germline, CDR1 is MGHRA, CDR2 YSYEKL. Trimming stripped 6 bases from V and 0 bases from J, with 18 bases between. Here the CDR3 reads CASRSYLTPYSNQPQHF. The CDR3 DNA sequence: TGCGCCAGCAGGTCTTACCTGACACCATATAGCAATCAGCCCCAGCATTTT.

This rearrangement joins TRBV19 to TRBJ1-2; the match to TRBD1 covers 9 bases. Trimming at V came to 6 bases and at J to 9 bases, leaving 23 bases not matched to a gene. Germline V gene data show CDR1 as LNHDA and CDR2 as SQIVND (reference sequence). This CDR3 has 18 residues. The CDR3 loop is CASRVIRTGDQLWSSYTF. The CDR3 DNA reads as TGTGCCAGTAGGGTGATTCGGACAGGGGACCAACTATGGAGTAGCTACACCTTC.

V gene TRBV2 combines with J gene TRBJ2-5, with a possible D match to TRBD2 (5 bases). The CDR3 consists of 13 residues. V was clipped by 5 bases and J by 4 bases, with 11 bases between them. Germline values: CDR1 SNHLY, CDR2 FYNNEI. CDR3 protein: CASSRGPRETQYF. In DNA, the CDR3 is TGTGCCAGCAGTCGAGGGCCTAGAGAGACCCAGTACTTC.

The chain uses TRBV14 and TRBJ2-7; TRBD1 agrees at 7 bases. The germline V gene encodes CDR1 SGHDN and CDR2 FVKESK. The CDR3 consists of 16 residues. After removal of 11 bases from V and 0 bases from J, the junction contained 16 bases not matched to a gene. CDR3 DNA: TGTGCCGGGACAGTTTCTTCCCCCACTCGCTCCTACGAGCAGTACTTC. It codes for CAGTVSSPTRSYEQYF.

This clone was seen a single time. The rearrangement joins TRBV10-1 to TRBJ2-7; D is ambiguous. Looked up from germline, CDR1 is WNHNN and CDR2 is SYGVQD (reference sequence). CDR3 size: 15 residues. Deletions cut 0 bases from V and 0 bases from J, with 9 bases between. CDR3 DNA: TGCGCCAGCAGTGAGTCCGCGGAGAGCTCCTACGAGCAGTACTTC. It is translated as CASSESAESSYEQYF.

The chain combines TRBV7-2 with TRBJ2-5; possible D gene TRBD1, 6 bases. Germline V gene lookup returns CDR1 SGHTA and CDR2 FQGNSA. This CDR3 contains 16 residues. The ends were cut back, 1 base at V and 4 bases at J, with 16 bases in the middle. The CDR3 bases are TGTACCAGCAGCTTAGAGGGGATGGGCAGGGGAGAGACCCAGTACTTC. Translation: CTSSLEGMGRGETQYF. The entire variable domain, with the rest obtained from reference TRBV7-2 and TRBJ2-5, is as follows: GAGVSQSPSNKVTEKGKDVELRCDPISGHTALYWYRQSLGQGLEFLIYFQGNSAPDKSGLPSDRFSAERTGGSVSTLTIQRTQQEDSAVYLCTSSLEGMGRGETQYFGPGTRLLVL.

This clone was detected only a few times. The chain recombines TRBV7-6 with TRBJ2-2, with D perhaps given as TRBD1 or TRBD2 (6 bases each). V lost 5 bases, J lost 5 bases, and 12 bases lay in between. Germline V gene data show CDR1 as SGHVS and CDR2 as FNYEAQ. There are 14 residues in the CDR3. The CDR3 here is CASSLEGGTGELFF. CDR3 in DNA: TGTGCCAGCAGCCTAGAAGGGGGGACCGGGGAGCTGTTTTTT.

The chain is built from TRBV5-6 and TRBJ1-1; unclear D gene. Germline V gene data show CDR1 as SGHDT and CDR2 as YYEEEE. The V end was cut by 0 bases, the J end by 5 bases, with 8 bases between. The CDR3 is made up of 13 amino acids. The CDR3 protein is CASSLGRMTEAFF. The CDR3 region has the DNA TGTGCCAGCAGCTTGGGGCGGATGACTGAAGCTTTCTTT.

The gene calls are TRBV27 and TRBJ1-4; D is undetermined. V was clipped by 2 bases and J by 7 bases, with 8 bases between them. The CDR3 runs 13 residues. Germline V gene sequence: CDR1 MNHEY, CDR2 SMNVEV (reference sequence). CDR3 sequence (DNA): TGTGCCAGCAGTTTAATAATAGGTGAAAAACTGTTTTTT. Translated: CASSLIIGEKLFF.

The chain recombines TRBV27 with TRBJ2-1; the match to TRBD2 covers 8 bases. The CDR3 runs to 13 residues. Germline V gives CDR1 MNHEY, CDR2 SMNVEV (reference sequence). With 5 bases clipped from V and 7 bases from J, the junction kept 4 bases outside the gene matches. The CDR3 loop is CASSPGGGNEQFF. CDR3 nucleotides: TGTGCCAGCAGTCCGGGGGGGGGTAATGAGCAGTTCTTC.

The chain recombines TRBV28 with TRBJ1-2; 7 bases line up with TRBD1. Germline CDR1 reads MDHEN; CDR2 reads SYDVKM. The J segment lost 1 base and the V segment lost 7 bases, leaving 3 bases of the junction unmatched. The CDR3 has 13 amino acids. Here the CDR3 reads CASKAGGNYGYTF. CDR3 bases: TGTGCCAGCAAGGCAGGGGGTAACTATGGCTACACCTTC.

The chain combines TRBV27 with TRBJ1-6, with 10 bases aligning to TRBD1. V was pared by 5 bases and J by 9 bases, with 4 bases of the junction left unmatched. The CDR3 runs 14 residues. The germline CDR1 and CDR2 sequences are MNHEY and SMNVEV (reference sequence). In nucleotides, the CDR3 is TGTGCCAGCAGTCCAGGGACAGGGGTTTCACCCCTCCACTTT. It encodes CASSPGTGVSPLHF.

The CDR3 sequence: CASSADRGNEKLFF. The CDR3 DNA sequence: TGTGCCAGCAGCGCTGACAGGGGAAATGAAAAACTGTTTTTT. This chain joins TRBV9 and TRBJ1-4; 8 bases line up with TRBD1. Germline assignment: CDR1 SGDLS and CDR2 YYNGEE. With V trimmed by 3 bases and J by 5 bases, 3 bases remained unmatched. The CDR3 is 14 residues long.

The chain uses TRBV4-2 and TRBJ2-7, with 10 bases matching TRBD2. V dropped 0 bases and J dropped 2; count of bases not matched to a gene: 7. Germline CDR1 LGHNA, CDR2 YNFKEQ. There are 17 residues in the CDR3. CDR3 region: CASSQERLAGGPYEQYF. CDR3 coding DNA: TGTGCCAGCAGCCAAGAGAGGTTAGCGGGGGGCCCCTACGAGCAGTACTTC.

This clone has a single count. The chain links TRBV29-1 to TRBJ2-1; 11 positions agree with TRBD2. The CDR3 loop spans 13 amino acids. Trimming took 6 bases from V and 7 from J; bases not matched to a gene: 5. The germline V gene encodes CDR1 SQVTM and CDR2 ANQGSEA. The CDR3: CSVTSGVENEQFF. As DNA, the CDR3 is TGCAGCGTGACTAGCGGGGTAGAGAATGAGCAGTTCTTC.

This clone has more than one count but fewer than ten. The chain joins TRBV2 to TRBJ2-7, with D hard to call. The germline CDR1 and CDR2 sequences are SNHLY and FYNNEI. The germline V and J ends were trimmed by 3 bases and 0 bases, with 0 bases remaining between them. The CDR3 is 11 residues long. CDR3 nucleotides: TGTGCCAGCAGTGACTCCTACGAGCAGTACTTC. Translated, it gives CASSDSYEQYF.

The rearrangement joins TRBV5-4 to TRBJ2-7; D is possibly TRBD2 (6 bases). This CDR3 has 12 residues. V was cut by 3 bases and J by 3 bases, with 7 bases left in between. The germline V gene has CDR1 SGHNT and CDR2 YYREEE (reference sequence). The CDR3: CASSSEGYEQYF. The CDR3 DNA is TGTGCCAGCAGCTCGGAGGGCTACGAGCAGTACTTC.

This chain joins TRBV18 and TRBJ2-1, with 12 bases fitting TRBD2. This CDR3 comprises 16 residues. Germline loops: CDR1 KGHSH, CDR2 LQKENI. Unmatched junction bases numbered 3, after V lost 4 bases and J lost 2 bases. CDR3 sequence (DNA): TGTGCCAGCTCACGGACTAGCGGGACGACCTACAATGAGCAGTTCTTC. Its protein product is CASSRTSGTTYNEQFF.

V and J are TRBV10-3 and TRBJ1-2, with 10 bases fitting TRBD1. Germline V gives CDR1 ENHRY, CDR2 SYGVKD. The CDR3 loop spans 19 amino acids. V lost 6 bases and J lost 3; bases outside the gene matches: 19. In DNA form, the CDR3 reads TGTGCCATCAGGGACCGGACAGGGGGTGGCCTTACGCCCTACTATGGCTACACCTTC. Its translation: CAIRDRTGGGLTPYYGYTF.

V is TRBV7-2 and J is TRBJ1-1, with 7 bases that match TRBD1. J was trimmed by 1 base and V by 0 bases; bases with no gene match: 2. CDR3 length: 15 amino acids. Germline V CDR1 and CDR2: SGHTA, FQGNSA. The DNA of the CDR3 is TGTGCCAGCAGCTTAGCCTCAGGGGGGAACACTGAAGCTTTCTTT. Protein: CASSLASGGNTEAFF.

The chain has TRBV5-1 and TRBJ2-5, with 8 bases that match TRBD2. V lost 2 bases to trimming and J lost 4 bases; unmatched junction nucleotides: 10. The germline V gene has CDR1 SGHRS and CDR2 YFSETQ. The CDR3 runs 16 residues. The CDR3 DNA sequence: TGCGCCAGCAGCTTCTCTGAGTCGGCGGGGGGAGAGACCCAGTACTTC. Its protein product is CASSFSESAGGETQYF.

This clone was recorded a few times. V usage is TRBV10-1 and J usage is TRBJ2-7; TRBD1 matches 9 bases. CDR3 length: 16 amino acids. J gave up 5 bases and V 8 bases, and 16 bases lay outside the gene matches. Germline V CDR1 and CDR2: WNHNN, SYGVQD (reference sequence). As DNA, the CDR3 is TGCGCCAGCGCCCCAATGTCGGGGACAGGGATCCACGAGCAGTACTTC. The encoded protein is CASAPMSGTGIHEQYF.

The V and J genes are TRBV5-1 and TRBJ2-3, with D perhaps TRBD1 (6 bases). V gave up 0 bases and J gave up 2 bases, with 10 bases separating them. The CDR3 is made up of 15 amino acids. CDR1 is SGHRS and CDR2 is YFSETQ in the germline V gene. The DNA for the CDR3 is TGCGCCAGCAGCTTGGCGGCAGGGGCCACAGATACGCAGTATTTT. It encodes CASSLAAGATDTQYF.

The rearrangement joins TRBV5-1 to TRBJ2-7; 9 nucleotides match TRBD2. From germline, CDR1 is SGHRS and CDR2 YFSETQ. The V and J ends lost 0 bases and 5 bases, in that order; junction bases with no gene match: 6. The CDR3 runs to 15 residues. The CDR3 DNA sequence: TGCGCCAGCAGCTTGGTGCTAGCGGGGTCCCACGAGCAGTACTTC. It specifies CASSLVLAGSHEQYF.

This clone was seen a few times. CDR3 region: CASTRSEGENYGYTF. The CDR3 DNA reads TGTGCCAGCACCCGGTCGGAGGGTGAAAACTATGGCTACACCTTC. V gene TRBV7-2 combines with J gene TRBJ1-2, with unresolved D. Between the trimmed V and J ends, which lost 7 bases and 2 bases, there was a span of 17 bases. Germline V gene sequence: CDR1 SGHTA, CDR2 FQGNSA. This CDR3 spans 15 amino acids.

The rearrangement uses TRBV30 and TRBJ2-2, with D possibly being TRBD1 (6 bases). V lost 4 bases and J 7 bases, leaving 16 bases between the germline ends. The CDR3 spans 14 residues. CDR1 GTSNPN and CDR2 SVGIG come from the germline V gene (reference sequence). Here the CDR3 reads CAWIPRGWNGELFF. CDR3 bases: TGTGCCTGGATCCCGAGGGGGTGGAACGGGGAGCTGTTTTTT.

This clone was observed a few times. The chain links TRBV6-5 to TRBJ1-6; possible D gene TRBD1, 6 bases. V gave up 2 bases and J gave up 13 bases, with 15 bases separating them. Germline values: CDR1 MNHEY, CDR2 SVGAGI. The CDR3 loop spans 14 amino acids. The chain's CDR3 is CASSYASGVSPLHF. CDR3 nucleotides: TGTGCCAGCAGTTACGCATCAGGGGTCAGCCCCCTCCACTTT.

This chain connects TRBV27 to TRBJ2-7; possibly TRBD2 for D (6 bases). CDR3 length: 14 residues. Deletions cut 0 bases from V and 5 bases from J, with 11 bases between. Germline values: CDR1 MNHEY, CDR2 SMNVEV (reference sequence). The CDR3 here is CASSLSGTFHEQYF. As DNA, the CDR3 is TGTGCCAGCAGTTTATCCGGGACTTTCCACGAGCAGTACTTC.

The rearrangement uses TRBV13 and TRBJ1-1, with TRBD1 matching over 8 bases. The CDR3 has 18 amino acids. V gave up 2 bases and J gave up 2 bases; unmatched junction bases: 13. Germline lookup yields CDR1 PRHDT and CDR2 FYEKMQ (reference sequence). As DNA, the CDR3 is TGTGCCAGCAGCTTAATGATCGCGGACAGGGAACCAAACACTGAAGCTTTCTTT. Its protein is CASSLMIADREPNTEAFF. The whole variable domain, filled in from reference TRBV13 and TRBJ1-1, reads AAGVIQSPRHLIKEKRETATLKCYPIPRHDTVYWYQQGPGQDPQFLISFYEKMQSDKGSIPDRFSAQQFSDYHSELNMSSLELGDSALYFCASSLMIADREPNTEAFFGQGTRLTVV.

V is TRBV28 and J is TRBJ2-3; tentatively, D is TRBD2 (5 bases). This CDR3 has 13 residues. V was pared by 6 bases and J by 1 base, with 8 bases between. CDR1 and CDR2 (germline): MDHEN, SYDVKM. CDR3 loop: CASRSSGTDTQYF. The CDR3 DNA is TGTGCCAGCAGGAGTAGCGGCACAGATACGCAGTATTTT.

The V and J genes are TRBV12-5 and TRBJ1-1, with no clear D. This CDR3 region has 13 residues. The V end lost 2 bases, the J end lost 1 base, and 5 bases lay between the germline ends. CDR1 is LGHNT, CDR2 FRNRAP, per germline. As DNA, the CDR3 is TGTGCTAGTGGTTTGCGACGGAACACTGAAGCTTTCTTT. This sequence encodes CASGLRRNTEAFF.

The chain joins TRBV6-5 to TRBJ1-1; D is undetermined. CDR1 and CDR2 from the germline V gene are MNHEY and SVGAGI. The CDR3 has 14 residues. Trimming took off 0 bases at V and 4 bases at J, with 9 bases between the two ends. In DNA, the CDR3 is TGTGCCAGCAGTTACTCGAGAGTTGGCACTGAAGCTTTCTTT. Translating gives CASSYSRVGTEAFF.